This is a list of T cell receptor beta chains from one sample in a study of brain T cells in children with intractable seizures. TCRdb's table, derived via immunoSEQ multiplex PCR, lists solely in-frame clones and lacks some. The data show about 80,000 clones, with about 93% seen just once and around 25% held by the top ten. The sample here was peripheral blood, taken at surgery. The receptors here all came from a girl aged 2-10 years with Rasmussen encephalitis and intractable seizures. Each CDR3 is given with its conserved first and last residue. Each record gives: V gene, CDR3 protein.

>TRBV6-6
CASSYNPGAGMALHF
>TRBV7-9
CASSLSGGDQPQHF
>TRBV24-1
CATNLNGYTF
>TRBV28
CASSLFTNEQFF
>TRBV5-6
CASSLHARGDGYTF
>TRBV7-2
CASSLGQTNYGYTF
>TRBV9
CASTSDGNTEAFF
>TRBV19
CASSTGNTIYF
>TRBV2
CASSGTGTDTYEQYF
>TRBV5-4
CASSLGRAEKLFF
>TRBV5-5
CASTFVAYNEQFF
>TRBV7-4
CASSFKGFSDTEAFF
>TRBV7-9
CASTSLGGQETQYF
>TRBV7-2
CASSLVAYTGELFF
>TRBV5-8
CASSLFTSGDMSYNEQFF
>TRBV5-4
CASSLGGGEQYF
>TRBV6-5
CASSTKDSPLHF
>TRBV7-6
CASSLDGVNNSPLHF
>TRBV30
CAWRARMNTEAFF
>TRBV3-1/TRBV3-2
CASSQEGGGALTDTQYF
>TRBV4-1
CASSLRDGSSPLHF
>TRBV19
CASSIDAIATNEKLFF
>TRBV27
CASSDWRGHNEQFF